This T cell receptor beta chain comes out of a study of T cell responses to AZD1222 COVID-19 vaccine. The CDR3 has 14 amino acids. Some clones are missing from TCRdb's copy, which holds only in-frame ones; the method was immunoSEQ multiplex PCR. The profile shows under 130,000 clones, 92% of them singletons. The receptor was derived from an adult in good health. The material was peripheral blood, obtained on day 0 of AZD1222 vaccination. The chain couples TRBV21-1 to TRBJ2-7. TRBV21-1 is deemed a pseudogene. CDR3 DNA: TGTGCCAGCAAAGGGACAGCGGGGAGGGGCGAGCAGTACTTC. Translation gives CASKGTAGRGEQYF.